The 4 T cell receptor beta chains given below trace back to one sample, sequenced in a study of TIL therapy for anti-PD-1-resistant metastatic lung cancer. Sequencing used immunoSEQ v3. Repertoires were generated with immunoSEQ multiplex PCR, while TCRdb's copy carries only in-frame clones and drops some. This table has tens of thousands of clones, roughly 85% appearing once. Time point meaning: pre-treatment sample, taken before nivolumab and TIL therapy. The sample in question was blood, obtained at baseline. All receptors come from a woman aged 30 to 85 with non-small cell lung cancer.

The J gene is TRBJ2-6, the V gene TRBV13; either TRBD1 or TRBD2 may supply D (5 bases each). The length of the CDR3 is 19 residues. Trimming shortened V by 1 base and J by 0 bases, and 16 bases separated the two germline ends. Germline V CDR1 and CDR2: PRHDT, FYEKMQ (reference sequence). CDR3 DNA: TGTGCCAGCAGCTTAGTGGGGGAGCGGACTCTCTCTGGGGCCAACGTCCTGACTTTC. Encoded protein: CASSLVGERTLSGANVLTF.

This chain joins TRBV28 and TRBJ2-3, with unresolved D. Germline V lookup: CDR1 MDHEN, CDR2 SYDVKM. This CDR3 has 12 amino acids. Written as DNA, the CDR3 is TGTGCTAGTCGGCCAAGCACAGATACGCAGTATTTT. This translates into CASRPSTDTQYF.

The rearrangement links TRBV27 to TRBJ2-3; D is perhaps TRBD1 or TRBD2 (6 bases each). CDR1 and CDR2 (germline): MNHEY, SMNVEV (reference sequence). Trimming stripped 7 bases from V and 1 base from J, with 15 bases between. This CDR3 contains 15 residues. This CDR3 reads CASTPERGGTDTQYF. The CDR3 DNA sequence: TGTGCCAGCACCCCAGAGAGGGGGGGCACAGATACGCAGTATTTT.

The V gene is TRBV2, the J gene TRBJ1-2; D uncertain. The germline gives CDR1 SNHLY, CDR2 FYNNEI. The ends were cut back, 1 base at V and 6 bases at J, with 9 bases in the middle. CDR3 length: 13 amino acids. CDR3 bases: TGTGCCAGCAGTGAAGGGGGAGTGAATGGCTACACCTTC. As protein: CASSEGGVNGYTF.